One and the same sample provided the 14 T cell receptor beta chains below, sequenced in a study of cytomegalovirus exposure and HLA in healthy donors. Amplification used 60 Vbeta primers and 13 Jbeta primers. The repertoire was sequenced with immunoSEQ multiplex PCR; TCRdb's copy has only in-frame clones and lacks some. The sample shows approximately 90,000 clones, around 85% of them seen only once. Sequences were obtained from PBMCs. The origin of the receptors is a man aged 40-50 years in good health and CMV-seropositive.

The chain combines TRBV18 with TRBJ2-7, with D perhaps TRBD1 (6 bases). The CDR3 spans 17 residues. CDR1 is KGHSH and CDR2 is LQKENI in the germline V gene. Trimming removed 2 bases from V and 2 bases from J, with 19 bases in between. CDR3 residues: CASSPRSGAGVTYEQYF. Here the CDR3 DNA reads TGTGCCAGCTCACCAAGATCAGGGGCGGGTGTTACCTACGAGCAGTACTTC.

The CDR3 is CASSFRDRGTLETQYF. The CDR3 DNA sequence: TGTGCCAGCAGCTTTAGGGACAGGGGGACCCTTGAGACCCAGTACTTC. The V gene is TRBV7-2, the J gene TRBJ2-5; TRBD1 aligns across 11 bases. The CDR3 sequence is 16 residues long. The germline gives CDR1 SGHTA, CDR2 FQGNSA. The J segment lost 5 bases and the V segment lost 3 bases, leaving 8 bases of the junction unmatched. Full variable domain (outside the CDR3, taken from reference TRBV7-2 and TRBJ2-5): GAGVSQSPSNKVTEKGKDVELRCDPISGHTALYWYRQSLGQGLEFLIYFQGNSAPDKSGLPSDRFSAERTGGSVSTLTIQRTQQEDSAVYLCASSFRDRGTLETQYFGPGTRLLVL.

Only one count was recorded for this clone. The chain uses TRBV5-4 and TRBJ2-1; possibly TRBD1 for D (6 bases). This CDR3 has 15 amino acids. From germline, CDR1 is SGHNT and CDR2 YYREEE (reference sequence). Trimming cost V 2 bases and J 2 bases, with 11 bases left between them. CDR3 protein: CASSLRGSTYNEQFF. DNA of the CDR3: TGTGCCAGCAGCTTAAGGGGGAGCACCTACAATGAGCAGTTCTTC.

The chain joins TRBV5-1 to TRBJ1-2; perhaps TRBD1 as D (6 bases). This CDR3 is built from 14 residues. Germline V gives CDR1 SGHRS, CDR2 YFSETQ. V dropped 4 bases and J dropped 3 bases, with 13 bases sitting between them. In DNA, the CDR3 is TGCGCCAGCAGCCCCGGGGGGGGGCACTATGGCTACACCTTC. Protein sequence: CASSPGGGHYGYTF.

This clone was observed a handful of times. The same CDR3 arises from other DNA sequences in this sample as well. The rearrangement uses TRBV5-1 and TRBJ1-5; no firm D call. Germline loops: CDR1 SGHRS, CDR2 YFSETQ. The CDR3 runs 15 residues. V was cut by 0 bases and J by 0 bases, with 7 bases left in between. CDR3 sequence (DNA): TGCGCCAGCAGCTTGGACGGGTATAGCAATCAGCCCCAGCATTTT. Amino acid sequence: CASSLDGYSNQPQHF.

The chain couples TRBV7-6 to TRBJ1-1, with a possible D match to TRBD1 (6 bases). The CDR3 has 15 residues. The V gene lost 1 base and the J gene lost 4 bases, with 13 bases spanning the gap. Germline loops: CDR1 SGHVS, CDR2 FNYEAQ. CDR3 sequence: CASSLGATGLTEAFF. CDR3 DNA sequence: TGTGCCAGCAGCTTAGGAGCTACAGGGCTCACTGAAGCTTTCTTT.

This clone was found once. The V gene is TRBV6-5, the J gene TRBJ2-3; 7 bases are a match to TRBD1. Germline V gene lookup returns CDR1 MNHEY and CDR2 SVGAGI. CDR3 length: 14 amino acids. The junction had 8 bases not matched to a gene; V was cut back by 6 bases and J by 5 bases. In DNA form, the CDR3 reads TGTGCCAGCAGAACGACAGGGTTAGAAGATACGCAGTATTTT. Translation: CASRTTGLEDTQYF.

The gene calls are TRBV7-9 and TRBJ1-2, with 7 nucleotides matching TRBD1. Germline CDR1 is SEHNR and CDR2 is FQNEAQ (reference sequence). The CDR3 has 11 residues. J gave up 7 bases and V 7 bases, and 3 bases lay outside the gene matches. The CDR3 region has the DNA TGTGCCAGCACCTCAGGGGGTGGCTACACCTTC. Translated: CASTSGGGYTF. The full variable domain, completed using reference TRBV7-9 and TRBJ1-2, is DTGVSQNPRHKITKRGQNVTFRCDPISEHNRLYWYRQTLGQGPEFLTYFQNEAQLEKSRLLSDRFSAERPKGSFSTLEIQRTEQGDSAMYLCASTSGGGYTFGSGTRLTVV.

Notes on this clone: The junction departs from germline at one end; a sequencing error may be responsible. V usage is TRBV7-9 and J usage is TRBJ2-7; no clear D gene. CDR1 is SEHNR, CDR2 FQNEAQ, per germline (reference sequence). The CDR3 spans 12 residues. CDR3 sequence reads: CSSSLPAYEQYF. The CDR3 DNA follows: TGTTCCAGCAGCTTACCCGCCTACGAGCAGTACTTC.

The chain employs TRBV27 and TRBJ2-1; 8 bases align to TRBD2. This CDR3 has 14 residues. Germline loops: CDR1 MNHEY, CDR2 SMNVEV (reference sequence). V was pared by 5 bases and J by 9 bases, with 9 bases of the junction left unmatched. The CDR3, as DNA: TGTGCCAGCAGTGGACTAGCTATCAGGAGTGAGCAGTTCTTC. Its translation: CASSGLAIRSEQFF.

This chain connects TRBV9 to TRBJ2-3; D may be TRBD2 (6 bases). V lost 2 bases and J 3 bases, leaving 16 bases between the germline ends. The CDR3 runs to 16 residues. Per germline, CDR1 SGDLS and CDR2 YYNGEE. The CDR3 nucleotides read TGTGCCAGCAGCGTGGCCGGGAGAGGTGGTACAGATACGCAGTATTTT. This translates into CASSVAGRGGTDTQYF.

The chain couples TRBV6-5 to TRBJ1-2, with D possibly matching TRBD1 (6 bases). The CDR3 totals 16 residues. Germline V gene sequence: CDR1 MNHEY, CDR2 SVGAGI. V was pared by 0 bases and J by 0 bases, with 11 bases between. This chain's CDR3 is CASSYSNQGPNYGYTF. The CDR3 nucleotides read TGTGCCAGCAGTTACTCGAATCAGGGGCCTAACTATGGCTACACCTTC.

The chain employs TRBV12-5 and TRBJ2-1; D gene uncertain. Germline CDR1 reads LGHNT; CDR2 reads FRNRAP. The CDR3 runs 11 residues. V was cut by 7 bases and J by 6 bases, with 7 bases left in between. The CDR3 DNA is TGTGCTAGTGCCTCTACCAATGAGCAGTTCTTC. This gives the protein CASASTNEQFF.

A single count supports this clone. The chain is built from TRBV27 and TRBJ1-1, with 11 bases aligning to TRBD1. CDR1 and CDR2 from the germline V gene are MNHEY and SMNVEV (reference sequence). The CDR3 has 17 residues. With 3 bases clipped from V and 3 bases from J, the junction kept 9 bases outside the gene matches. As DNA, the CDR3 is TGTGCCAGCAGTTTCTCCGGACAGGGGGCAACGCACACTGAAGCTTTCTTT. Translating gives CASSFSGQGATHTEAFF.